This T cell receptor (beta chain) came from a study of cytomegalovirus exposure and HLA in healthy donors. Study conclusions and caveats: About 87% or about 30% of the time was how often most TCR beta V segments were productive, according to an earlier analysis. An Asian-associated ancestry cluster reportedly showed fewer N-insertions than the roughly 670-donor mean in a later analysis.

Trimming took off 9 bases at V and 2 bases at J, with 15 bases between the two ends. CDR1 and CDR2 (germline): LNHDA, SQIVND (reference sequence). The length of the CDR3 is 14 residues. A multiplex PCR was run with 60 Vbeta primers and 13 Jbeta primers. Data came from immunoSEQ multiplex PCR; TCRdb stores just in-frame clones and leaves some out. Counted here are about 110,000 clones, approximately 82% occurring once; the ten biggest clones make up 10% to 15%. This clone was detected a few times. As yet, its antigen is unknown. The sequence derives from a man aged 25-45 years in good health and CMV-seropositive. The sequenced sample consisted of PBMCs. The chain is built from TRBV19 and TRBJ2-3; tentative D call: TRBD1 (6 bases). The CDR3 coding sequence is TGTGCCAGCAGGGACACCTCCAACACAGATACGCAGTATTTT. The encoded protein is CASRDTSNTDTQYF.